Shown below are 32 T cell receptor beta chains from a single sample sequenced in a study of blood T cells in healthy people across ages. The use of a sample-barcoded 5' primer and a J-beta primer mix characterized a second PCR of roughly 7 to 11 cycles. From the 5' RACE reads, TCRdb called clonotypes with MiXCR, one entry per CDR3 protein. The sample lists about 1.1 million distinct CDR3 sequences, roughly two fifths occurring once. Sequencing used blood. Receptor source: a man aged 18 to 30 in good health.

This clonotype was counted only a few times. This chain joins TRBV10-3 and TRBJ1-2; 7 bases line up with TRBD1. V lost 4 bases, J lost 0 bases, and 5 bases stayed unmatched. The CDR3 length is 15 residues. The germline V gene has CDR1 ENHRY and CDR2 SYGVKD. The CDR3: CAISGDSRTNYGYTF. CDR3 DNA sequence: TGTGCCATCAGTGGGGACAGCCGGACTAACTATGGCTACACCTTC.

This clonotype was seen more than once but under ten times. The V gene is TRBV5-1, the J gene TRBJ1-1, with TRBD1 matching 7 bases. Trimming cost V 4 bases and J 6 bases; bases outside gene matches: 12. Germline CDR1 SGHRS, CDR2 YFSETQ. This CDR3 is built from 15 residues. CDR3 nucleotide sequence: TGCGCCAGCAGCCCCCGACAGGGTGAGCTTTCTGAAGCTTTCTTT. It specifies CASSPRQGELSEAFF.

Ten or more counts support this clonotype. This chain links TRBV27 with TRBJ2-3; D not certain. The J call may be incorrect, as the DNA end agrees better with TRBJ2-5. Germline V CDR1 and CDR2: MNHEY, SMNVEV (reference sequence). CDR3 size: 11 residues. The CDR3 is CASSLGGTQYF. The CDR3 bases are TGTGCCAGCAGCCTTGGCGGGACCCAGTACTTC.

The rearrangement links TRBV4-1 to TRBJ1-1, with D hard to call. Germline assignment: CDR1 MGHRA and CDR2 YSYEKL. This CDR3 is 15 amino acids long. Trimming took 2 bases from V and 0 from J, leaving 10 bases between them. CDR3 coding DNA: TGCGCCAGCAGCCAAACCCCTGGGGTGAACACTGAAGCTTTCTTT. It yields the protein CASSQTPGVNTEAFF.

CDR3 in DNA: TGCGCCAGCAAGGCCGGGCGTTGGGACAATGAGCAGTTCTTC. Translated: CASKAGRWDNEQFF. The chain combines TRBV5-1 with TRBJ2-1; no clear D gene. The CDR3 is made up of 14 amino acids. Germline values: CDR1 SGHRS, CDR2 YFSETQ. Trimming took off 6 bases at V and 5 bases at J, with 15 bases between the two ends. The full variable domain, in which reference TRBV5-1 and TRBJ2-1 provide the parts outside the CDR3, is KAGVTQTPRYLIKTRGQQVTLSCSPISGHRSVSWYQQTPGQGLQFLFEYFSETQRNKGNFPGRFSGRQFSNSRSEMNVSTLELGDSALYLCASKAGRWDNEQFFGPGTRLTVL.

This clonotype was observed at least ten times. This chain connects TRBV4-2 to TRBJ1-2; D remains ambiguous. Between the trimmed V and J ends, which lost 0 bases and 0 bases, there was a span of 8 bases. The CDR3 totals 15 residues. Germline CDR1 and CDR2: LGHNA and YNFKEQ. CDR3 protein: CASSQDRRANYGYTF. Here the CDR3 DNA reads TGTGCCAGCAGCCAAGATCGACGAGCTAACTATGGCTACACCTTC.

This clonotype was found once. V is TRBV28 and J is TRBJ1-4; perhaps TRBD1 as D (5 bases). V gave up 4 bases and J gave up 8 bases, with 11 bases separating them. This CDR3 is 13 amino acids long. The germline gives CDR1 MDHEN, CDR2 SYDVKM. In DNA, the CDR3 is TGTGCCAGCAGTTCAACGCACAGGGAAAAACTGTTTTTT. Its translation: CASSSTHREKLFF.

The V gene is TRBV2, the J gene TRBJ2-5; unclear D gene. Germline CDR1 SNHLY, CDR2 FYNNEI. The CDR3 totals 12 residues. V was trimmed by 8 bases and J by 5 bases, leaving 12 bases between them. CDR3 in DNA: TGTGCCAGCGCCTCACCCTGGGAGACCCAGTACTTC. Its translation: CASASPWETQYF.

This clonotype has just a few counts. The chain carries TRBV12-5 and TRBJ1-1; no clear D gene. The CDR3 contains 15 residues. Germline loops: CDR1 LGHNT, CDR2 FRNRAP. V lost 0 bases, J lost 1 base, and 9 bases lay in between. In DNA, the CDR3 is TGTGCTAGTGGTTTGGTAGATTCGGGGAACACTGAAGCTTTCTTT. Protein product: CASGLVDSGNTEAFF.

This clonotype was picked up a small number of times. The chain uses TRBV20-1 and TRBJ1-1; D might be TRBD1 (5 bases). V lost 5 bases and J 4 bases, leaving 17 bases between the germline ends. The CDR3 extends over 14 amino acids. The germline gives CDR1 DFQATT, CDR2 SNEGSKA (reference sequence). The CDR3 DNA sequence: TGCAGTGCTCCCCGGGCAGGGAGGGGCACTGAAGCTTTCTTT. Translating it yields CSAPRAGRGTEAFF.

The rearrangement uses TRBV28 and TRBJ2-5; D gene ambiguous. The J call may be in error: the DNA end matches TRBJ2-4 better. Germline V gives CDR1 MDHEN, CDR2 SYDVKM. The CDR3 loop spans 13 amino acids. CDR3 protein: CASRAMAKNIQYF. The DNA of the CDR3 is TGTGCCAGCAGGGCTATGGCCAAAAACATTCAGTACTTC.

On this clonotype: Lacking the conserved final phenylalanine or tryptophan, this CDR3 likely reflects a read error. The J gene is TRBJ2-3, the V gene TRBV12-3 or TRBV12-4; D may be TRBD2 (6 bases). Trimming removed 5 bases at V and 1 base at J, with 13 bases between. The CDR3 sequence is 15 residues long. CDR3 bases: TGTGCCAGCAGTCCCCAAGAGCGGGGCACAGATACGCAGTATTCT. It yields the protein CASSPQERGTDTQYS.

In this sample, this clonotype turned up many times. This chain connects TRBV3-1 to TRBJ2-5; TRBD2 agrees at 7 bases. Germline lookup yields CDR1 LGHDT and CDR2 YNNKEL (reference sequence). The V segment lost 0 bases and the J segment 11 bases; nucleotides outside the gene matches: 15. The length of the CDR3 is 16 residues. The CDR3: CASSQDRLAVYNEQYF. The CDR3 DNA reads as TGTGCCAGCAGCCAAGATCGCCTAGCGGTCTACAATGAGCAGTACTTC.

Regarding this clonotype: The junction does not match germline at one end; this may be a read error. V usage is TRBV7-2 and J usage is TRBJ2-5; 7 positions agree with TRBD1. The CDR3 runs to 14 residues. In germline, CDR1 is SGHTA, CDR2 FQGNSA. CDR3 coding DNA: TGTGCTAGCAGCCCCGACAGGGATCACAATGAGCAGTACTTC. Translating gives CASSPDRDHNEQYF.

The genes are TRBV27 and TRBJ2-2; a weak D match, TRBD1 (6 bases). The CDR3 extends over 13 amino acids. Trimming cost V 8 bases and J 7 bases, with 14 bases left between them. CDR1 MNHEY and CDR2 SMNVEV come from the germline V gene (reference sequence). The CDR3 loop reads CASSTGKFGELFF. CDR3 sequence (DNA): TGTGCCAGCTCCACAGGGAAATTCGGGGAGCTGTTTTTT.

This chain uses TRBV20-1 with TRBJ2-1; a weak D match, TRBD2 (5 bases). With 5 bases removed from V and 0 bases from J, the gap between germline ends came to 11 bases. This CDR3 contains 14 residues. CDR1 is DFQATT, CDR2 SNEGSKA, per germline (reference sequence). CDR3 region: CSAGIGSSYNEQFF. The CDR3 DNA is TGCAGTGCTGGGATAGGGAGCTCCTACAATGAGCAGTTCTTC.

The table lists this clonotype with many counts. CDR3 protein: CAISASPGQVDYGYTF. As DNA, the CDR3 is TGTGCCATCAGCGCTTCGCCGGGACAGGTAGACTATGGCTACACCTTC. The J gene is TRBJ1-2, the V gene TRBV10-3, with TRBD1 matching over 8 bases. V lost 6 bases and J lost 3; bases outside the gene matches: 12. CDR1 ENHRY and CDR2 SYGVKD come from the germline V gene. The CDR3 covers 16 residues.

This clonotype was seen a handful of times. The J gene is TRBJ2-1, the V gene TRBV20-1; 11 positions match TRBD2. The V segment lost 1 base and the J segment 4 bases; nucleotides outside the gene matches: 3. The CDR3 sequence is 15 residues long. Germline CDR1 and CDR2: DFQATT and SNEGSKA (reference sequence). The CDR3 protein is CSARVLAGGYNEQFF. In nucleotides, the CDR3 is TGCAGTGCTAGAGTTCTAGCGGGGGGTTACAATGAGCAGTTCTTC.

The chain combines TRBV6-5 with TRBJ1-5; D gene ambiguous. Trimming cost V 8 bases and J 4 bases, with 15 bases left between them. CDR1 is MNHEY, CDR2 SVGAGI, per germline. The CDR3 covers 14 residues. The DNA of the CDR3 is TGTGCCAGCCGGGAGGGAGTCGAGAATCAGCCCCAGCATTTT. Translating it yields CASREGVENQPQHF.

This sequence joins TRBV29-1 and TRBJ1-1; D unresolved. Trimming took 6 bases from V and 1 from J, leaving 6 bases between them. Germline CDR1 is SQVTM and CDR2 is ANQGSEA. This CDR3 has 11 residues. Here the CDR3 reads CSVKPNTEAFF. CDR3 DNA: TGCAGCGTCAAACCGAACACTGAAGCTTTCTTT.

This clonotype was seen only a few times. The V gene is TRBV20-1, the J gene TRBJ1-5, with TRBD1 identical over 8 bases. J gave up 3 bases and V 7 bases, and 8 bases lay outside the gene matches. The CDR3 consists of 14 residues. Germline-derived CDR1 and CDR2 are DFQATT and SNEGSKA (reference sequence). CDR3: CSVLTGGANQPQHF. The DNA of the CDR3 is TGCAGTGTTCTCACAGGGGGGGCCAATCAGCCCCAGCATTTT.

The chain is built from TRBV4-3 and TRBJ2-3; 12 positions agree with TRBD2. From germline, CDR1 is LGHNA and CDR2 YSLEER. The CDR3 consists of 17 residues. V lost 1 base and J lost 4; bases outside the gene matches: 6. CDR3 sequence (DNA): TGCGCCAGCAGCCAAGGTTCTAGCGGGGGGGCGCCAGATACGCAGTATTTT. Protein sequence: CASSQGSSGGAPDTQYF.

The chain recombines TRBV12-3 or TRBV12-4 with TRBJ2-7, with D possibly TRBD1 on 5 matching bases. Trimming left V 7 bases short and J 7 bases short, with 14 bases between. CDR3 length equals 12 residues. The CDR3 is CASTRTYNEQYF. The CDR3 DNA reads as TGTGCCAGCACCCGGACATACAATGAGCAGTACTTC.

The chain recombines TRBV9 with TRBJ2-3; D could derive from TRBD1 or TRBD2 (5 bases each). Looked up from germline, CDR1 is SGDLS and CDR2 is YYNGEE. The CDR3 spans 15 residues. V was trimmed by 0 bases and J by 8 bases, leaving 16 bases between them. CDR3 coding DNA: TGTGCCAGCAGCGTAGAGTCGGTGGGGCGGGCTACGCAGTATTTT. This gives the protein CASSVESVGRATQYF.

The chain carries TRBV4-3 and TRBJ2-3, with TRBD2 matching 10 bases. The CDR3 has 16 amino acids. CDR1 and CDR2 from the germline V gene are LGHNA and YSLEER. V dropped 4 bases and J dropped 2; count of bases not matched to a gene: 6. The CDR3 is CASSPERGGTTDTQYF. Here the CDR3 DNA reads TGCGCCAGCAGCCCAGAGCGGGGGGGAACCACAGATACGCAGTATTTT.

This clonotype showed up just a few times. The rearrangement links TRBV4-1 to TRBJ2-1; D tentatively fits TRBD1 or TRBD2 (5 bases each). Germline lookup yields CDR1 MGHRA and CDR2 YSYEKL. Between the trimmed V and J ends, which lost 0 bases and 8 bases, there was a span of 17 bases. The CDR3 has 16 amino acids. The CDR3 DNA follows: TGCGCCAGCAGCCAAGATATTAGTTGGGGGTTCGATGAGCAGTTCTTC. Translated: CASSQDISWGFDEQFF.

Turning to this clonotype: Possible read error: a much larger clone is one base away. The chain employs TRBV20-1 and TRBJ2-5; 10 bases map to TRBD2. CDR1 is DFQATT, CDR2 SNEGSKA, per germline (reference sequence). This CDR3 region has 15 residues. Trimming at V came to 5 bases and at J to 3 bases, leaving 9 bases not matched to a gene. CDR3 coding DNA: TGCAGTGCTCCCAACCCCGGGACTAGCGAAGAGACCCAGTACTTC. Translated, it gives CSAPNPGTSEETQYF.

The V gene is TRBV12-5, the J gene TRBJ2-3; 7 positions agree with TRBD2. CDR3 length equals 16 residues. Trimming removed 7 bases from V and 2 bases from J; junction bases left unmatched: 12. Germline loops: CDR1 LGHNT, CDR2 FRNRAP. In DNA form, the CDR3 reads TGTGCTAGTGCCTCGGGGAGGGTCGAATTCACAGATACGCAGTATTTT. Its translation: CASASGRVEFTDTQYF.

Comments on this clonotype: One end of the junction does not line up with germline, which may come from a read error. This chain joins TRBV7-2 and TRBJ2-5, with D possibly matching TRBD2 (5 bases). The germline V gene has CDR1 SGHTA and CDR2 FQGNSA. The CDR3 sequence is 16 residues long. Written as DNA, the CDR3 is TGTGCCGGCAGCTTAATCGGGAAGACCGCACAAGAGACCCAGTACTTC. Its protein is CAGSLIGKTAQETQYF.

This clonotype was seen only a few times. The rearrangement links TRBV6-2 or TRBV6-3 to TRBJ1-6, with no clear D. The CDR3 sequence is 15 residues long. CDR1 and CDR2 (germline): MNHEY, SVGEGT. The ends were cut back, 2 bases at V and 8 bases at J, with 13 bases in the middle. In DNA form, the CDR3 reads TGTGCCAGCAGTTACCCCGGGAGGGTGGATTCACCCCTCCACTTT. Protein: CASSYPGRVDSPLHF.

This clonotype has only one observation. This chain connects TRBV5-1 to TRBJ2-1, with 12 bases aligning to TRBD2. Judging by the DNA end, TRBJ2-7 fits better; the J call may be wrong. The CDR3 is 16 amino acids. Germline lookup yields CDR1 SGHRS and CDR2 YFSETQ. This CDR3 reads CASTKLAGGAYNEQYF. CDR3 in DNA: TGCGCCAGCACCAAACTAGCGGGGGGCGCCTACAATGAGCAGTACTTC.

In this sample, this clonotype turned up a few times. The CDR3 DNA is TGCGCCAGCAGCACCCTACAGGGGATGGCCAAAAACATTCAGTACTTC. Protein: CASSTLQGMAKNIQYF. The J gene is TRBJ2-4, the V gene TRBV5-1, with 7 nucleotides matching TRBD1. The length of the CDR3 is 16 residues. CDR1 and CDR2 from the germline V gene are SGHRS and YFSETQ. The V and J ends lost 4 bases and 1 base, in that order; junction bases with no gene match: 8.